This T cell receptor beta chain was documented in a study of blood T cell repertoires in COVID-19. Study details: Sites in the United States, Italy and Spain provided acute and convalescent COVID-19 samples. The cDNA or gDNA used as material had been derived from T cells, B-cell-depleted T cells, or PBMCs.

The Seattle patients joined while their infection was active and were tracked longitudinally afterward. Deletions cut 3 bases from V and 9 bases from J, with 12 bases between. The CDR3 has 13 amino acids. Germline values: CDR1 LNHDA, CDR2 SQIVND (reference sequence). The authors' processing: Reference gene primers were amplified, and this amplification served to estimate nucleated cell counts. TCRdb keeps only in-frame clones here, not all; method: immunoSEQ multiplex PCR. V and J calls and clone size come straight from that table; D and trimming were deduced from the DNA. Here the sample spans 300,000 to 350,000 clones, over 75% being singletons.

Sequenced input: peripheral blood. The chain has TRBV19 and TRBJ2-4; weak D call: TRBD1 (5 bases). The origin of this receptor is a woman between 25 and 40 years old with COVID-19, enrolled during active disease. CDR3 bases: TGTGCCAGTAGTATGGGTTCAGGGATCATTCAGTACTTC. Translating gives CASSMGSGIIQYF.